The present TCR beta chain was sequenced within a study of identical twins. Unique molecular identifiers were present on cDNA, and template switching added a universal primer site. TCRdb fed the 5' RACE reads into MiXCR, producing one record per CDR3 protein. The table has 1.5 million to 2 million distinct CDR3 sequences, about 30% seen once. The length of the CDR3 is 14 residues. Germline V gene sequence: CDR1 DFQATT, CDR2 SNEGSKA (reference sequence). V gave up 6 bases and J gave up 1 base, with 10 bases separating them. Study outcomes and limitations: Insertions ran lower in abundant cord blood beta clonotypes, though not in memory repertoires.

Details on this clonotype: What it binds is not known.

The clonotype was recovered from a newborn girl in good health. The material sequenced was cord blood. V usage is TRBV20-1 and J usage is TRBJ1-6; no reliable D call. The CDR3: CSAPAWSYNSPLHF. The CDR3 DNA reads as TGCAGTGCCCCAGCGTGGTCCTATAATTCACCCCTCCACTTT.